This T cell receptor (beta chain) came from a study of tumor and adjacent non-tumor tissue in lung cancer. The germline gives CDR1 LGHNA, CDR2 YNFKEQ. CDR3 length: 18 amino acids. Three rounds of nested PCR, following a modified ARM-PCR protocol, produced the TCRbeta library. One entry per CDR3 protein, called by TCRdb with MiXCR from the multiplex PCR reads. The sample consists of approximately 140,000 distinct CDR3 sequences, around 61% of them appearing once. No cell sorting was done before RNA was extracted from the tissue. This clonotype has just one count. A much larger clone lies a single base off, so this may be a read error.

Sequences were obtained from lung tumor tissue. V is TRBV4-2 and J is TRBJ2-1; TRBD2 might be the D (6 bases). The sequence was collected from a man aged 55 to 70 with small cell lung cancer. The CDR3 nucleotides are TGTGCCAGCAGCCAAGTTCATGGGGTAGCGGAGGCCTACAAAGAGCAGTTCTTC. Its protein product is CASSQVHGVAEAYKEQFF.